At least ten counts were recorded for the clone carrying this TCR beta chain. Amplification targeted the TCR beta CDR3 regions, with RNA transcripts as the source material. First-round RT-PCR relied on HTBI primers, and a second-round multiplex PCR came next. TCRdb fed the multiplex PCR reads into MiXCR, producing one record per CDR3 protein. The sample records some 1.1 million distinct CDR3 sequences, about two fifths being singletons. New diagnoses, under 2 months' duration, and ages 18 to 65 characterized the hyperthyroidism patients. The data were taken from a study of Graves' ophthalmopathy and Graves' hyperthyroidism. Germline trimming cut 2 bases from V and 4 bases from J; bases unmatched to any gene: 6. Germline V gene lookup returns CDR1 SEHNR and CDR2 FQNEAQ (reference sequence). The CDR3 runs to 15 residues.

The V and J genes are TRBV7-9 and TRBJ1-1; TRBD1 matches at 8 bases. The receptor was isolated from an adult man with Graves' hyperthyroidism. The sequenced sample was peripheral blood or thyroid tissue (not recorded which). Here the CDR3 reads CASSLWTGLGTEAFF. The CDR3 DNA follows: TGTGCCAGCAGCTTATGGACAGGGCTCGGCACTGAAGCTTTCTTT.